This entry concerns a single T cell receptor beta chain. The data were taken from a study of T cell changes during pregnancy in multiple sclerosis. CDR1 is SGHRS and CDR2 is YFSETQ in the germline V gene. CDR3 length: 14 amino acids. V was shortened by 0 bases and J by 4 bases, with 11 bases between the two germline ends. The repertoire was sequenced with immunoSEQ multiplex PCR; TCRdb's copy has only in-frame clones and lacks some. The sample lists 50,000 to 80,000 clones, 80% to 95% occurring once. This rearrangement joins TRBV5-1 to TRBJ2-7, with a tentative D call TRBD2 (6 bases). This specimen consisted of peripheral blood, obtained in the second trimester of pregnancy. This TCR was sampled from a female donor with multiple sclerosis, enrolled in a pregnancy study. Here the CDR3 DNA reads TGCGCCAGCAGCTTGGCCGGGGGAGAATACGAGCAGTACTTC. As protein: CASSLAGGEYEQYF.